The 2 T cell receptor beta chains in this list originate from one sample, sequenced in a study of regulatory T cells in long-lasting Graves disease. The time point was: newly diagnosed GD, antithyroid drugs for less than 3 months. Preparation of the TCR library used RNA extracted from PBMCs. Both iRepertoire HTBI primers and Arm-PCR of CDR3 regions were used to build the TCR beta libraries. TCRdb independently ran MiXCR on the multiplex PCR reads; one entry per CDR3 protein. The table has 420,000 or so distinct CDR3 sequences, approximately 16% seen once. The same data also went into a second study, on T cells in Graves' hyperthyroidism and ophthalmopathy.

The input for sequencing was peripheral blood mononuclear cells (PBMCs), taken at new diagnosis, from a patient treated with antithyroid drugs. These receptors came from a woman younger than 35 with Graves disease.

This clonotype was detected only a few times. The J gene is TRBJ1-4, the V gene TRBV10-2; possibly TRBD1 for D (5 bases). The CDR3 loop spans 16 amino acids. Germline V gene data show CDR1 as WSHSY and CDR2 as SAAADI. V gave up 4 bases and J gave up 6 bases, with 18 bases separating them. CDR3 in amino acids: CASSVAGLGVDEKLFF. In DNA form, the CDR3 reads TGCGCCAGCAGTGTTGCAGGGCTGGGAGTAGATGAAAAACTGTTTTTT.

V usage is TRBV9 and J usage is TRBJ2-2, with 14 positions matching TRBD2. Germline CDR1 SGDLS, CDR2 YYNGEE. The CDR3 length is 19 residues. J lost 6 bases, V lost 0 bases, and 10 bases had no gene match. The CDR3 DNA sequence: TGTGCCAGCAGCGTAGACCCCTCGGGACTAGCGGGAGAGGCCGGGGAGCTGTTTTTT. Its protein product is CASSVDPSGLAGEAGELFF.